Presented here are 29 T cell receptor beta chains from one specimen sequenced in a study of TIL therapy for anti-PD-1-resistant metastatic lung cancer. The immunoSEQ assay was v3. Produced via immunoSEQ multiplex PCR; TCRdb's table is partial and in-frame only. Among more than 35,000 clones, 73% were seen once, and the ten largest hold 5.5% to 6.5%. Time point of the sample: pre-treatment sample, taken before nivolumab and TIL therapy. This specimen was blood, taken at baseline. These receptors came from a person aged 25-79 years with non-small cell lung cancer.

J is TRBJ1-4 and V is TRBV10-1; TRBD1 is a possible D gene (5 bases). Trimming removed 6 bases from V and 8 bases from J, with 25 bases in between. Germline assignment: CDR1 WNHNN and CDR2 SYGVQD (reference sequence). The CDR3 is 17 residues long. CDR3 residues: CASSRIIDRQAGEKLFF. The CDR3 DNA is TGCGCCAGCAGCCGAATCATAGACAGACAAGCGGGGGAAAAACTGTTTTTT.

The DNA for the CDR3 is TGCGCCAGCAGCTTGGTGACAGATAATAATTCACCCCTCCACTTT. Encoded protein: CASSLVTDNNSPLHF. This chain joins TRBV5-1 and TRBJ1-6, with a tentative D call TRBD1 (5 bases). V lost 0 bases to trimming and J lost 5 bases, with 9 bases between them. Germline V gives CDR1 SGHRS, CDR2 YFSETQ. This CDR3 contains 15 residues.

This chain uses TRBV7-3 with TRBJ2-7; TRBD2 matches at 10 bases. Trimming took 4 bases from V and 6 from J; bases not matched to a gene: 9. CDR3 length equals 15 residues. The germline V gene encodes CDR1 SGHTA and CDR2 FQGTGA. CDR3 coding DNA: TGTGCCAGCAGCTCTATAGCGGGGGGCCTGTCCGAGCAGTACTTC. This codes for CASSSIAGGLSEQYF.

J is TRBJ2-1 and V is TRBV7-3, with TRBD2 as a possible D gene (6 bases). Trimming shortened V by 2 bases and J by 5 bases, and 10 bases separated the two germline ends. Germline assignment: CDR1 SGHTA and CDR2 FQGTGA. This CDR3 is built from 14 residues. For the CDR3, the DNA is TGTGCCAGCAGCTTAGTTGGGACTGACAATGAGCAGTTCTTC. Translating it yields CASSLVGTDNEQFF.

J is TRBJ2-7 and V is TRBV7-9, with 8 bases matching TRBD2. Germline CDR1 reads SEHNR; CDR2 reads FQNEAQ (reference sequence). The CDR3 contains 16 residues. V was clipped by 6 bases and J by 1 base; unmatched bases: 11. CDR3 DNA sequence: TGTGCCAGCAGAATAACTAGCGGACCTCGATCCTACGAGCAGTACTTC. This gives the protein CASRITSGPRSYEQYF.

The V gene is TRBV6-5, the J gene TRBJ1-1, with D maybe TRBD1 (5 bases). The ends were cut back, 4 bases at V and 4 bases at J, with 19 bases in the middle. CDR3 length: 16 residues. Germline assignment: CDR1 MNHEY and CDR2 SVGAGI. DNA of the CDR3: TGTGCCAGCAGTTCCGCCCGCGTAAGGGGACTCACTGAAGCTTTCTTT. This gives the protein CASSSARVRGLTEAFF.

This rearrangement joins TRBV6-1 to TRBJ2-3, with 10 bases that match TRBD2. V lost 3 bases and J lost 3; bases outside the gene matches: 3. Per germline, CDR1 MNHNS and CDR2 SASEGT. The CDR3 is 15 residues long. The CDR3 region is CASSDVAGGTDTQYF. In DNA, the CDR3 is TGTGCCAGCAGTGATGTAGCGGGAGGAACAGATACGCAGTATTTT.

The CDR3 nucleotides are TGTGCCAGCAGCTTTCGCAGGGGGCATGGCTACACCTTC. Protein sequence: CASSFRRGHGYTF. The J gene is TRBJ1-2, the V gene TRBV5-5, with 8 positions matching TRBD1. The CDR3 is 13 amino acids. V shed 2 bases, J shed 6 bases, and the junction held 3 bases outside the gene matches. CDR1 is SGHKS and CDR2 is YYEKEE in the germline V gene (reference sequence).

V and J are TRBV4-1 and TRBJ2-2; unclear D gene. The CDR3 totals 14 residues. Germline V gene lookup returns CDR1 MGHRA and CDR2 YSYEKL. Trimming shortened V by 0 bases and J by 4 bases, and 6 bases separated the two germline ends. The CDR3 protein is CASSQEGVTGELFF. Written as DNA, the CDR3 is TGCGCCAGCAGCCAAGAAGGCGTCACCGGGGAGCTGTTTTTT.

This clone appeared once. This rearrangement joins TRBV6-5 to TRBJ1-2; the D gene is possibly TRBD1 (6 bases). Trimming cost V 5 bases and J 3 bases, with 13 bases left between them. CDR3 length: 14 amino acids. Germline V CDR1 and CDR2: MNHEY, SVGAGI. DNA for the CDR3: TGTGCCAGCAGTCAGGGACACGGGGACTATGGCTACACCTTC. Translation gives CASSQGHGDYGYTF.

Written as DNA, the CDR3 is TGTGCCAGCAGCCCAGGGCGGGGTAATGAAAAACTGTTTTTT. Protein product: CASSPGRGNEKLFF. The V gene is TRBV7-2, the J gene TRBJ1-4; D is perhaps TRBD1 (5 bases). The V gene's germline CDR1 is SGHTA and CDR2 FQGNSA. This CDR3 is 14 amino acids long. Trimming pared 5 bases from V and 4 bases from J, leaving 11 bases between.

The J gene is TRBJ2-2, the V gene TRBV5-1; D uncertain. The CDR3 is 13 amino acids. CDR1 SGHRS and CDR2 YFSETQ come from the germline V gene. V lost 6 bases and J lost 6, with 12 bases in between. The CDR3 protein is CASTNRVAGELFF. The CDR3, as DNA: TGCGCCAGCACGAACCGGGTGGCCGGGGAGCTGTTTTTT.

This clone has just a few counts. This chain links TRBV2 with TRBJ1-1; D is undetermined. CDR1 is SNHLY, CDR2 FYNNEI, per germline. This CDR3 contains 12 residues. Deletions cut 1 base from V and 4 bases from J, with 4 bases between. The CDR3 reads CASSEGGTEAFF. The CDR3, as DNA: TGTGCCAGCAGTGAAGGAGGCACTGAAGCTTTCTTT. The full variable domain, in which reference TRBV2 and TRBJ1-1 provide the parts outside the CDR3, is EPEVTQTPSHQVTQMGQEVILRCVPISNHLYFYWYRQILGQKVEFLVSFYNNEISEKSEIFDDQFSVERPDGSNFTLKIRSTKLEDSAMYFCASSEGGTEAFFGQGTRLTVV.

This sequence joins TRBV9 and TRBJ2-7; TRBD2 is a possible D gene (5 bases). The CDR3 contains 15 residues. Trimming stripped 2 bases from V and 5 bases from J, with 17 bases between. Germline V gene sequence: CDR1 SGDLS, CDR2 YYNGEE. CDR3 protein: CASSVWETQINEQYF. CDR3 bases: TGTGCCAGCAGCGTCTGGGAGACTCAGATCAACGAGCAGTACTTC. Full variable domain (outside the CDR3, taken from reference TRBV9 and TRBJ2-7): DSGVTQTPKHLITATGQRVTLRCSPRSGDLSVYWYQQSLDQGLQFLIQYYNGEERAKGNILERFSAQQFPDLHSELNLSSLELGDSALYFCASSVWETQINEQYFGPGTRLTVT.

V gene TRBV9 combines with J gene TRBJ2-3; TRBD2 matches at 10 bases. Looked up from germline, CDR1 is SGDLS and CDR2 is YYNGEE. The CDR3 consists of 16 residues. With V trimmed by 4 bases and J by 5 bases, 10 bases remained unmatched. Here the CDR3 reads CASSQTSGRAGDTQYF. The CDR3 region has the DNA TGTGCCAGCAGCCAGACGAGCGGGAGGGCCGGAGATACGCAGTATTTT.

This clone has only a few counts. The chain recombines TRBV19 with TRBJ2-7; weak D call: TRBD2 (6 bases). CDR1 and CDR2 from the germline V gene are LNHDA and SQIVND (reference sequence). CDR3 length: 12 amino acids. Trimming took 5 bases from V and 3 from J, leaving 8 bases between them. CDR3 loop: CASSSGGYEQYF. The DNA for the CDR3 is TGTGCCAGTAGTTCCGGGGGCTACGAGCAGTACTTC.

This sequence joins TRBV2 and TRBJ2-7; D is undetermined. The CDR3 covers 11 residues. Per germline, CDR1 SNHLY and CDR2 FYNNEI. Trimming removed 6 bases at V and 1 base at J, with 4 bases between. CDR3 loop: CASRRSYEQYF. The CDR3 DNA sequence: TGTGCCAGCAGACGGTCCTACGAGCAGTACTTC. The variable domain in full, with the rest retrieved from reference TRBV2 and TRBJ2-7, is EPEVTQTPSHQVTQMGQEVILRCVPISNHLYFYWYRQILGQKVEFLVSFYNNEISEKSEIFDDQFSVERPDGSNFTLKIRSTKLEDSAMYFCASRRSYEQYFGPGTRLTVT.

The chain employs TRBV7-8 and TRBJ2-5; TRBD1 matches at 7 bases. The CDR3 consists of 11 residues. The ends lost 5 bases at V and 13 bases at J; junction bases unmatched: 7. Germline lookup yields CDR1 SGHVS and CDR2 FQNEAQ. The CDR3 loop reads CASSPGQDPYF. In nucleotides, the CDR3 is TGTGCCAGCAGCCCAGGACAGGATCCGTACTTC.

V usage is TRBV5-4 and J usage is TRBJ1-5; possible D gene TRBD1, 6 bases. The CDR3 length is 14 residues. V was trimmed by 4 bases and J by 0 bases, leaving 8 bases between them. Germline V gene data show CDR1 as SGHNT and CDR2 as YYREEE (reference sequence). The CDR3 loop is CASSIQGSNQPQHF. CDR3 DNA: TGTGCCAGCAGCATACAGGGTAGCAATCAGCCCCAGCATTTT.

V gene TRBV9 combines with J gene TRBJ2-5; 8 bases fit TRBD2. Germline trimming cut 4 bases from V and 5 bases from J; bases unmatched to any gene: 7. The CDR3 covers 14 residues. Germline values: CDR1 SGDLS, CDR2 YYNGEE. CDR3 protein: CASSPGGAVETQYF. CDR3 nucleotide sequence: TGTGCCAGCAGCCCCGGGGGGGCGGTCGAGACCCAGTACTTC. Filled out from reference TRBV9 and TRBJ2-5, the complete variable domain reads DSGVTQTPKHLITATGQRVTLRCSPRSGDLSVYWYQQSLDQGLQFLIQYYNGEERAKGNILERFSAQQFPDLHSELNLSSLELGDSALYFCASSPGGAVETQYFGPGTRLLVL.

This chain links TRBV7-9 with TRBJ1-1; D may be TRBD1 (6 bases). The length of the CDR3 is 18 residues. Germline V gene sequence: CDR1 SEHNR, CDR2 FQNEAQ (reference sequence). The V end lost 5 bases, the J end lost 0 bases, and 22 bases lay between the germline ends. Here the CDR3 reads CASSLLQGLETMNTEAFF. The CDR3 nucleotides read TGTGCCAGCAGCCTGTTACAGGGCCTGGAAACCATGAACACTGAAGCTTTCTTT.

The CDR3 loop is CASSEDRYSGNTIYF. CDR3 DNA sequence: TGTGCCAGCAGCGAAGACAGGTACTCTGGAAACACCATATATTTT. The chain uses TRBV7-2 and TRBJ1-3, with D perhaps matching TRBD1 (6 bases). The CDR3 has 15 residues. V lost 5 bases to trimming and J lost 0 bases, with 11 bases between them. In germline, CDR1 is SGHTA, CDR2 FQGNSA.

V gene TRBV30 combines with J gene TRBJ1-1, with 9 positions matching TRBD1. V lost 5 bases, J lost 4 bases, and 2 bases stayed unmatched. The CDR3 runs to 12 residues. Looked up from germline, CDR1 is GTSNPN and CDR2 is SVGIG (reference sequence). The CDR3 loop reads CAWLTGGTEAFF. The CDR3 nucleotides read TGTGCCTGGTTGACAGGGGGCACTGAAGCTTTCTTT.

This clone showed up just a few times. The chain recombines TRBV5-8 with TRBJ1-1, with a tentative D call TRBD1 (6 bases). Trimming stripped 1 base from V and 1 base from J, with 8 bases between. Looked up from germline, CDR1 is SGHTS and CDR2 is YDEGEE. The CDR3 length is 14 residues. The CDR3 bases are TGTGCCAGCAGCTTGTCGGGGGCGAACACTGAAGCTTTCTTT. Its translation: CASSLSGANTEAFF.

CDR3 in DNA: TGTGCCAGCAGTAGCGGGAGAGCGGACGAGCAGTACTTC. Its protein is CASSSGRADEQYF. The rearrangement uses TRBV28 and TRBJ2-7; TRBD2 aligns across 8 bases. This CDR3 contains 13 residues. The junction had 5 bases not matched to a gene; V was cut back by 5 bases and J by 5 bases. From germline, CDR1 is MDHEN and CDR2 SYDVKM.

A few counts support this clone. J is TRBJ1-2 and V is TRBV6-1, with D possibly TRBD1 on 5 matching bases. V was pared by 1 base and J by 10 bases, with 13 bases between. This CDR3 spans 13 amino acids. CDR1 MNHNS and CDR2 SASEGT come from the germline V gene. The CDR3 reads CASSEVTSGTYTF. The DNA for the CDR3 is TGTGCCAGCAGTGAAGTCACAAGTGGGACCTACACCTTC.

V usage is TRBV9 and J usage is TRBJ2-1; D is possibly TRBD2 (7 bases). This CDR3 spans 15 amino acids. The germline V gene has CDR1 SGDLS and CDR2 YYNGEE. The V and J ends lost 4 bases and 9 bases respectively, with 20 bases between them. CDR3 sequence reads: CASSRPGGRALEQFF. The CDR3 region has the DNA TGTGCCAGCAGCCGGCCCGGGGGGCGAGCTCTTGAGCAGTTCTTC.

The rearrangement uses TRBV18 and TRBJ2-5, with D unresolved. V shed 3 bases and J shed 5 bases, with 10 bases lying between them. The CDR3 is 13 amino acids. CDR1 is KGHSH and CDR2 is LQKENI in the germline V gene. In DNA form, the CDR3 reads TGTGCCAGCTCACCGTGGGTTTGGGAGACCCAGTACTTC. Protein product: CASSPWVWETQYF.

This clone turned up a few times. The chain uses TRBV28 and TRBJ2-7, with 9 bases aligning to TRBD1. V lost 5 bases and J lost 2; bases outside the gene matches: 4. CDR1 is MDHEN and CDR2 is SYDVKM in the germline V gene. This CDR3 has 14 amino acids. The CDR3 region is CASSTRDRAYEQYF. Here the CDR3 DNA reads TGTGCCAGCAGTACTCGGGACAGGGCCTACGAGCAGTACTTC.